This T cell receptor beta chain was obtained from a study of T cell responses to AZD1222 COVID-19 vaccine. The study, taken as a whole, reports: Repertoire collection took place solely once the T cell response had peaked.

The germline V gene encodes CDR1 LGHNA and CDR2 YNFKEQ. The CDR3 consists of 13 residues. V gave up 4 bases and J gave up 0 bases, with 6 bases separating them. Sequencing was performed with immunoSEQ multiplex PCR; in TCRdb, only in-frame clones are kept and a portion is missing. The sample yields 70,000 to 95,000 clones, approximately 87% seen once. This clone was counted a single time. Antigen: not known. The chain has TRBV4-2 and TRBJ1-2; D unresolved. This sample comprised peripheral blood, obtained 28 days after the second AZD1222 dose. The TCR was taken from an adult who received the AZD1222 COVID-19 vaccine. This CDR3 is CASSRRSNYGYTF. As DNA, the CDR3 is TGTGCCAGCAGCCGGCGATCTAACTATGGCTACACCTTC.